These 17 T cell receptor beta chains originate from one sample sequenced in a study of technical replicates of blood from a few donors. TCRdb's copy holds only in-frame clones and misses some; the assay was immunoSEQ multiplex PCR. The data hold 85,000 to 100,000 clones, with over 85% observed a single time. The sample consisted of T cells isolated from PBMCs. The source is a human donor in good health.

The V gene is TRBV5-1, the J gene TRBJ2-3; TRBD2 is a possible D gene (5 bases). Germline CDR1 and CDR2: SGHRS and YFSETQ. The CDR3 sequence is 15 residues long. V dropped 1 base and J dropped 0 bases, with 9 bases sitting between them. The CDR3 nucleotides read TGCGCCAGCAGCTTGCCGCGGGCCAGCACAGATACGCAGTATTTT. Translating gives CASSLPRASTDTQYF.

V gene TRBV4-2 combines with J gene TRBJ1-1, with a tentative D call TRBD1 (6 bases). The germline gives CDR1 LGHNA, CDR2 YNFKEQ. The CDR3 covers 12 residues. V lost 4 bases to trimming and J lost 9 bases, with 12 bases between them. CDR3 bases: TGTGCCAGCAGCCTCCTCGGACAGCAAGCTTTCTTT. Translation: CASSLLGQQAFF.

This rearrangement joins TRBV29-1 to TRBJ2-1; TRBD2 matches 8 bases. The V gene's germline CDR1 is SQVTM and CDR2 ANQGSEA. The CDR3 totals 15 residues. V shed 3 bases and J 4 bases; nucleotides not matched to a gene: 8. The CDR3 spells CSVDGVAGSYNEQFF. As DNA, the CDR3 is TGCAGCGTTGACGGAGTAGCGGGGTCGTACAATGAGCAGTTCTTC.

The chain employs TRBV30 and TRBJ1-3, with a possible D match to TRBD1 (5 bases). The CDR3 runs to 18 residues. V lost 0 bases and J lost 1, with 19 bases in between. Germline V CDR1 and CDR2: GTSNPN, SVGIG (reference sequence). The CDR3 loop reads CAWSVHPQAGQSGNTIYF. In DNA, the CDR3 is TGTGCCTGGAGTGTACACCCCCAGGCGGGGCAGTCTGGAAACACCATATATTTT. Based on the CDR3 plus reference TRBV30 and TRBJ1-3, the full variable domain is SQTIHQWPATLVQPVGSPLSLECTVEGTSNPNLYWYRQAAGRGLQLLFYSVGIGQISSEVPQNLSASRPQDRQFILSSKKLLLSDSGFYLCAWSVHPQAGQSGNTIYFGEGSWLTVV.

The chain combines TRBV15 with TRBJ2-1; 8 nucleotides line up with TRBD2. The CDR3 totals 14 residues. V shed 6 bases, J shed 3 bases, and the junction held 4 bases outside the gene matches. Looked up from germline, CDR1 is LNHNV and CDR2 is YYDKDF (reference sequence). CDR3 nucleotide sequence: TGTGCCACCAGGTCCGGGAGGGTCTACAATGAGCAGTTCTTC. This translates into CATRSGRVYNEQFF.

The CDR3 loop reads CASSLGTTNSPLHF. CDR3 in DNA: TGTGCCAGCAGCTTGGGGACAACCAATTCACCCCTCCACTTT. The chain uses TRBV5-6 and TRBJ1-6; D perhaps matches TRBD1 (5 bases). The V and J ends lost 0 bases and 7 bases respectively, with 8 bases between them. The CDR3 runs 14 residues. CDR1 and CDR2 (germline): SGHDT, YYEEEE.

The chain joins TRBV28 to TRBJ1-5; TRBD1 is a possible D gene (5 bases). Germline CDR1 and CDR2: MDHEN and SYDVKM. V dropped 4 bases and J dropped 2 bases, with 12 bases sitting between them. The CDR3 sequence is 15 residues long. CDR3: CASSSPMTGNQPQHF. CDR3 bases: TGTGCCAGCAGTTCCCCAATGACAGGCAATCAGCCCCAGCATTTT.

V is TRBV4-1 and J is TRBJ2-5, with a weak D call TRBD2 (5 bases). V was shortened by 4 bases and J by 1 base, with 19 bases between the two germline ends. CDR1 and CDR2 from the germline V gene are MGHRA and YSYEKL. The CDR3 has 17 residues. The CDR3, as DNA: TGCGCCAGCAGCCCCGTCGGGATAGCAGTAATCCAAGAGACCCAGTACTTC. Protein product: CASSPVGIAVIQETQYF.

This clone was seen a handful of times. At one boundary the junction diverges from the germline segment, which might be a read error. The rearrangement links TRBV20-1 to TRBJ1-1, with a possible D match to TRBD1 (5 bases). The CDR3 consists of 11 residues. Germline loops: CDR1 DFQATT, CDR2 SNEGSKA (reference sequence). The DNA for the CDR3 is TGCAGTGCTAGAGTAAGCGGGGGGAGGAACTTT. Translation: CSARVSGGRNF.

Concerning this clone itself: A read error is likely, as this CDR3 ends without the conserved phenylalanine or tryptophan. The limits of the CDR3 on the DNA are not certain, so only TCRdb's listed CDR3 is given. The chain has TRBV4-1 and TRBJ1-1; the table calls TRBD1, which could not be checked here. Germline-derived CDR1 and CDR2 are MGHRA and YSYEKL. The CDR3 comprises 11 residues, both ends counted. The CDR3 sequence is CASSQECGAGG.

The rearrangement joins TRBV4-1 to TRBJ2-6, with 10 bases aligning to TRBD1. With 3 bases clipped from V and 10 bases from J, the junction kept 12 bases outside the gene matches. The germline V gene has CDR1 MGHRA and CDR2 YSYEKL. CDR3 length: 17 residues. For the CDR3, the DNA is TGCGCCAGCAGCCATGTAACCCAAATGGACAGGGGGAACGTCCTGACTTTC. Translating it yields CASSHVTQMDRGNVLTF.

The V gene is TRBV10-1, the J gene TRBJ1-1; possible D gene TRBD1, 6 bases. The CDR3 covers 14 residues. Germline V gene lookup returns CDR1 WNHNN and CDR2 SYGVQD (reference sequence). V lost 4 bases to trimming and J lost 0 bases, with 9 bases between them. The CDR3 coding sequence is TGCGCCAGCAGTGGCGGGGGCATGAACACTGAAGCTTTCTTT. It translates to CASSGGGMNTEAFF.

The V call is TRBV7-9, the J call TRBJ1-4; possible D gene TRBD1, 5 bases. Trimming removed 3 bases at V and 8 bases at J, with 13 bases between. The CDR3 has 14 residues. Germline V lookup: CDR1 SEHNR, CDR2 FQNEAQ (reference sequence). CDR3 residues: CASSFTGGAEKLFF. Here the CDR3 DNA reads TGTGCCAGCAGCTTTACCGGGGGAGCCGAAAAACTGTTTTTT.

The V call is TRBV6-1, the J call TRBJ1-5, with D maybe TRBD1 (6 bases). The CDR3 covers 13 residues. V was pared by 6 bases and J by 5 bases, with 11 bases between. Germline CDR1 MNHNS, CDR2 SASEGT. CDR3 in amino acids: CASRTTGDQPQHF. CDR3 nucleotides: TGTGCCAGCAGGACGACAGGAGATCAGCCCCAGCATTTT.

The gene calls are TRBV7-9 and TRBJ2-1, with TRBD2 identical over 9 bases. The CDR3 runs 15 residues. Looked up from germline, CDR1 is SEHNR and CDR2 is FQNEAQ (reference sequence). The junction had 16 bases not matched to a gene; V was cut back by 6 bases and J by 13 bases. CDR3 sequence: CASRPPGLASRGQFF. The CDR3 DNA reads TGTGCCAGCAGACCGCCGGGACTAGCTTCGCGTGGACAGTTCTTC.

The rearrangement uses TRBV7-8 and TRBJ2-4; D perhaps matches TRBD1 (5 bases). Between the trimmed V and J ends, which lost 5 bases and 6 bases, there was a span of 11 bases. Germline loops: CDR1 SGHVS, CDR2 FQNEAQ. There are 13 residues in the CDR3. The CDR3 region has the DNA TGTGCCAGCAGCACCCGGACAATAAACATTCAGTACTTC. This translates into CASSTRTINIQYF.

V gene TRBV27 combines with J gene TRBJ1-4; the D gene is possibly TRBD1 (5 bases). V lost 6 bases to trimming and J lost 8 bases, with 16 bases between them. This CDR3 has 14 amino acids. The germline V gene encodes CDR1 MNHEY and CDR2 SMNVEV (reference sequence). In DNA form, the CDR3 reads TGTGCCAGCAGACCCCTAAACAGGAGAGAAAAACTGTTTTTT. It specifies CASRPLNRREKLFF. Combining the CDR3 with reference TRBV27 and TRBJ1-4 gives the whole variable domain EAQVTQNPRYLITVTGKKLTVTCSQNMNHEYMSWYRQDPGLGLRQIYYSMNVEVTDKGDVPEGYKVSRKEKRNFPLILESPSPNQTSLYFCASRPLNRREKLFFGSGTQLSVL.